The next 8 T cell receptor beta chains were all read from a single sample in a study of T-cell memory formation after mild COVID-19. Each CDR3 protein is one row after TCRdb ran MiXCR on the 5' RACE reads. The table has around 450,000 distinct CDR3 sequences, 24% seen once. Material: PBMCs or a T cell subset sorted from them (not recorded which). The origin of the receptors is an adult woman who had mild COVID-19 (a few samples of this study predate the infection). Cell type and time point are not known.

The table lists this clonotype with a few counts. The rearrangement links TRBV4-1 to TRBJ1-2, with no clear D. CDR1 is MGHRA, CDR2 YSYEKL, per germline. The CDR3 extends over 16 amino acids. Trimming left V 0 bases short and J 8 bases short, with 19 bases between. The DNA for the CDR3 is TGCGCCAGCAGCCAAGATCTAGTTACACTAGGATGGGGCTACACCTTC. Translating gives CASSQDLVTLGWGYTF.

This clonotype has a handful of counts. The V gene is TRBV20-1, the J gene TRBJ2-1; D perhaps matches TRBD1 (5 bases). This CDR3 has 13 residues. From germline, CDR1 is DFQATT and CDR2 SNEGSKA (reference sequence). Trimming took 3 bases from V and 0 from J, leaving 6 bases between them. The CDR3 spells CSARTASYNEQFF. CDR3 DNA sequence: TGCAGTGCTAGGACAGCCTCCTACAATGAGCAGTTCTTC.

V is TRBV6-5 and J is TRBJ1-2; 9 bases line up with TRBD1. V was clipped by 6 bases and J by 2 bases; unmatched bases: 4. Germline lookup yields CDR1 MNHEY and CDR2 SVGAGI. There are 14 residues in the CDR3. The CDR3 DNA follows: TGTGCCAGCAGAAACGGACAGGGGAACTATGGCTACACCTTC. Translation gives CASRNGQGNYGYTF.

A few counts support this clonotype. The chain links TRBV30 to TRBJ2-1; D gene ambiguous. This CDR3 has 14 amino acids. Germline V gene lookup returns CDR1 GTSNPN and CDR2 SVGIG (reference sequence). V lost 0 bases and J 8 bases, leaving 14 bases between the germline ends. The CDR3 sequence: CAWSVRPYADEQFF. DNA for the CDR3: TGTGCCTGGAGTGTAAGGCCCTACGCGGATGAGCAGTTCTTC.

This clonotype appeared a few times. The chain links TRBV6-2 or TRBV6-3 to TRBJ2-5; D is uncertain. This CDR3 is built from 17 residues. V lost 4 bases and J lost 1, with 19 bases in between. Germline CDR1 reads MNHEY; CDR2 reads SVGEGT. The CDR3 coding sequence is TGTGCCAGCAGTTTCGGGTCGCAATCAAGCCTCCAAGAGACCCAGTACTTC. Encoded protein: CASSFGSQSSLQETQYF.

The chain is built from TRBV4-2 and TRBJ2-1; unclear D gene. The CDR3 covers 13 residues. Per the germline V gene, CDR1 is LGHNA and CDR2 is YNFKEQ. Trimming removed 0 bases from V and 9 bases from J, with 9 bases in between. The CDR3, as DNA: TGTGCCAGCAGCCAAGATTTTGGTGCTGAGCAGTTCTTC. It specifies CASSQDFGAEQFF.

This clonotype was found a few times. The V and J genes are TRBV27 and TRBJ2-5, with no clear D. CDR1 is MNHEY and CDR2 is SMNVEV in the germline V gene (reference sequence). This CDR3 contains 14 residues. V was clipped by 3 bases and J by 0 bases, with 8 bases between them. CDR3 nucleotide sequence: TGTGCCAGCAGTTTCGGCAGGTACCAAGAGACCCAGTACTTC. Translation: CASSFGRYQETQYF.

This clonotype was observed a handful of times. V is TRBV5-1 and J is TRBJ2-7; 7 bases are a match to TRBD1. With V trimmed by 0 bases and J by 0 bases, 6 bases remained unmatched. The CDR3 runs 16 residues. Germline V gene lookup returns CDR1 SGHRS and CDR2 YFSETQ. In DNA form, the CDR3 reads TGCGCCAGCAGCTTGGTAGGGACAGATAGCTCCTACGAGCAGTACTTC. Translated, it gives CASSLVGTDSSYEQYF.